This T cell receptor (beta chain) was recovered during a study of blood T cell repertoires in COVID-19. Looking at the study overall: From T cells, B-cell-depleted T cells, or PBMCs came the material, which was cDNA or gDNA.

Germline assignment: CDR1 MDHEN and CDR2 SYDVKM. The CDR3 spans 13 residues. The V end lost 8 bases, the J end lost 6 bases, and 13 bases lay between the germline ends. Using immunoSEQ multiplex PCR, the repertoire was profiled, and TCRdb retains in-frame clones only, with some absent. The sample has around 25,000 clones, around 69% seen once. This clone was seen once. The clonotype comes from a human donor in a cohort sampled during active or convalescent COVID-19. What was sequenced was peripheral blood. The genes are TRBV28 and TRBJ2-2; no clear D. The CDR3 region has the DNA TGTGCCAGCGCTCCCTATTACTCCGGGGAGCTGTTTTTT. This encodes CASAPYYSGELFF.